Each of the 6 T cell receptor beta chains below was sequenced from the same sample in a study of T cells after posttransplantation cyclophosphamide. Only in-frame clones appear in the TCRdb table, and some are missing; sequencing was by immunoSEQ multiplex PCR. The repertoire shows nearly 25,000 clones, none seen only once; the top ten take about 4.4%. The specimen was PBMCs. The source is a woman between 50 and 59 years old in good health, CMV-negative, and a related stem cell transplant donor.

This clone was detected many times. The genes are TRBV15 and TRBJ2-1, with TRBD2 matching over 7 bases. This CDR3 spans 15 amino acids. Germline V CDR1 and CDR2: LNHNV, YYDKDF (reference sequence). J lost 6 bases, V lost 2 bases, and 7 bases had no gene match. DNA for the CDR3: TGTGCCACCAGCAGAACATGGGGGGAGGGCAATGAGCAGTTCTTC. This translates into CATSRTWGEGNEQFF.

This clone has ten or more counts. The chain recombines TRBV5-1 with TRBJ2-5; 10 nucleotides align to TRBD1. The CDR3 loop spans 18 amino acids. Germline CDR1 and CDR2: SGHRS and YFSETQ. V shed 0 bases, J shed 1 base, and the junction held 9 bases outside the gene matches. The CDR3 DNA reads as TGCGCCAGCAGCTTGGCTCTGACAGGGGGCAGTTTCCAAGAGACCCAGTACTTC. Protein product: CASSLALTGGSFQETQYF.

This clone appeared many times. The genes are TRBV2 and TRBJ2-7; TRBD1 matches 7 bases. V was clipped by 5 bases and J by 3 bases; unmatched bases: 7. The CDR3 extends over 14 amino acids. Germline CDR1 is SNHLY and CDR2 is FYNNEI. The CDR3 nucleotides read TGTGCCAGCAGTTTACAGGGGCTGAACTACGAGCAGTACTTC. Residues: CASSLQGLNYEQYF.

This clone was counted at least ten times. The V and J genes are TRBV7-3 and TRBJ2-2; D is possibly TRBD1 (6 bases). Germline CDR1 reads SGHTA; CDR2 reads FQGTGA. The V end lost 5 bases, the J end lost 5 bases, and 18 bases lay between the germline ends. The length of the CDR3 is 16 residues. In nucleotides, the CDR3 is TGTGCCAGCAGCCCAGACCACAGGGTAGGGACCGGGGAGCTGTTTTTT. Translated: CASSPDHRVGTGELFF.

This clone showed up many times. V usage is TRBV7-9 and J usage is TRBJ2-5, with TRBD1 as a possible D gene (5 bases). The germline V gene encodes CDR1 SEHNR and CDR2 FQNEAQ (reference sequence). V dropped 6 bases and J dropped 2 bases, with 13 bases sitting between them. CDR3 length: 14 amino acids. The CDR3 sequence is CASREQETQETQYF. Written as DNA, the CDR3 is TGTGCCAGCAGGGAACAGGAAACTCAAGAGACCCAGTACTTC.

This clone was counted ten times or more. This chain links TRBV15 with TRBJ1-4, with 9 bases fitting TRBD1. The CDR3 is 15 residues long. The V and J ends lost 4 bases and 7 bases, in that order; junction bases with no gene match: 7. Germline V gene lookup returns CDR1 LNHNV and CDR2 YYDKDF (reference sequence). CDR3 loop: CATSTGDRASEKLFF. CDR3 nucleotides: TGTGCCACCAGCACCGGGGACAGGGCCTCTGAAAAACTGTTTTTT.